Listed here is a single TCR beta chain. This clone appeared a single time. Its target antigen remains unknown. Base qualities are not recorded, but no much larger clone differs from it by a single base. TCRbeta CDR3 regions were amplified from genomic DNA using the immunoSEQ Assay, a bias-controlled multiplex PCR. Under the source paper's analysis protocol: Within the assay, amplification of reference gene primers was used to estimate how many nucleated cells each sample contained. To quantify the absolute abundance of each unique TCRbeta CDR3 rearrangement, sequence reads were collapsed and filtered. For each sample, productive Simpson clonality was calculated as the square root of Simpson's diversity index over productive rearrangements. TCRdb holds this immuneACCESS table with in-frame rearrangements only. Some clones are missing; in checked studies, unresolved V genes explain under half, and the rest has no known cause. V and J calls and clone size are as listed in that table; D and trimming were resolved from the DNA. This sample is represented by around 42,000 clones; 75% to 90% of them were singletons. Around 8.5% of the sample comes from the top ten.

The entry originates in a study of blood T cell repertoires in COVID-19 (dated by TCRdb to about 2020). Looking at the study overall: The collaborator samples originated in the United States, Italy and Spain and spanned the acute and convalescent phases of COVID-19. Sample metadata almost always included a de-identified subject ID, COVID-19 status, age in years and sex. Samples were obtained from the ongoing ImmuneRACE study (first 160 participants) and from 1,254 subjects provided by 6 global collaborators. The prospective study material was composed of cDNA or gDNA derived from T cells, B-cell-depleted T cells, or PBMCs. A freely available public database, intended as a resource for researchers studying the immune response to SARS-CoV-2, is where the repertoires were released. Where available, HLA class I and class II types were taken from metadata supplied by the sample provider and were not determined by assay-based typing. Subjects who had been exposed to COVID-19, were actively infected with it, or had recovered from it provided the deeply sampled blood TCRbeta repertoires that made up the dataset.

Collaborating institutions collected whole blood in K2EDTA tubes following their own protocols. For TCRbeta analysis, collaborator samples were shipped as frozen whole blood, as isolated PBMCs, or as DNA extracted from either sample type. Its CDR3 holds 13 amino acids, cysteine through phenylalanine. Left in the record is the CDR3 DNA by itself, 39 bases read in frame from the first base. The junction carries 10 bases between V and J, which are trimmed by 7 bases and 1 base respectively. Per the germline V gene, SGHTA is the CDR1 and FQGNSA is the CDR2. On the study overall, not on this receptor specifically: Clinical and demographic metadata were provided uncurated, with the amount varying by source and participant.

The sequence joins TRBV7-2 to TRBJ1-1; TRBD1 might be the D gene, on 5 matching bases. This clonotype originated in a man aged 30 to 45 with active or convalescent COVID-19. The sequencing sample was made of peripheral blood. This receptor has the CDR3 CASILRANTEAFF. The bases read TGTGCCAGCATCCTCAGGGCGAACACTGAAGCTTTCTTT.